This T cell receptor beta chain was observed in a study of shared clonotypes between healthy human individuals. With regard to this clone: Its antigen remains unidentified. Within the sample, other DNA sequences also encode this same CDR3.

General study findings and limits: Sharing of clonotypes among donors was expected to vary with sequencing depth.

Trimming shortened V by 3 bases and J by 3 bases, and 9 bases separated the two germline ends. CDR1 is SGHRS, CDR2 YFSETQ, per germline. This CDR3 has 13 amino acids. TCRdb keeps only in-frame clones here, not all; method: immunoSEQ multiplex PCR. Seen here are more than 1.2 million clones, just under 99% observed once, and the top ten hold over 0.3%. Healthy and HIV-negative, the adult donors had no recent acute infections or vaccinations. CD45RA+ naive and CD45RA-negative memory subsets were separated from CD4+ cells. The chain employs TRBV5-1 and TRBJ1-2; maybe TRBD1 (5 bases). The TCR comes from a man aged 30 to 39 in good health. The specimen sequenced was naive CD4+ T cells sorted from blood. The subset was: CD45RA+ positively selected. CDR3 residues: CASSSGGDYGYTF. The CDR3, as DNA: TGCGCCAGCAGCTCGGGGGGTGACTATGGCTACACCTTC. The full variable domain, its missing parts supplied by reference TRBV5-1 and TRBJ1-2, is KAGVTQTPRYLIKTRGQQVTLSCSPISGHRSVSWYQQTPGQGLQFLFEYFSETQRNKGNFPGRFSGRQFSNSRSEMNVSTLELGDSALYLCASSSGGDYGYTFGSGTRLTVV.